The rows below give T cell receptor beta chains drawn from one sample of a study of blood T cell repertoires in COVID-19. Repertoires were generated with immunoSEQ multiplex PCR, while TCRdb's copy carries only in-frame clones and drops some. Among 3,500 to 4,000 clones listed, roughly 90% were seen once. The specimen was peripheral blood. Receptors originate from a woman between 65 and 79 years old with active COVID-19. Each CDR3 is given with its conserved first and last residue. D genes are given only for firm matches. Expanded clones are given a class, and other clones once, few, many or no size at all.

D	V	size	J	DNA	CDR3
TRBD1	TRBV11-2	.	TRBJ2-3	TGTGCCAGCAGCAAACGACAGGGGGCCTCAGATACGCAGTATTTT	CASSKRQGASDTQYF
TRBD2	TRBV5-1	.	TRBJ2-1	TGCGCCAGCAGCCCAATAGCGGGGGGGTACAATGAGCAGTTCTTC	CASSPIAGGYNEQFF
.	TRBV12-5	.	TRBJ1-6	TGTGCTAGTGGTTTCGATCCCACCGGGTACGGCAATTCACCCCTCCACTTT	CASGFDPTGYGNSPLHF
TRBD1	TRBV6-5	.	TRBJ2-7	TGTGCCAGCAGTTACTCAAGGACAGGCTACGAGCAGTACTTC	CASSYSRTGYEQYF
TRBD1	TRBV19	.	TRBJ2-7	TGTGCCAGTAGTATAGGAACGGGACAGGGCTCCTACGAGCAGTACTTC	CASSIGTGQGSYEQYF
TRBD2	TRBV3-1/TRBV3-2	.	TRBJ2-1	TGTGCCAGCAGCCAAGTGGGCTGGACTAGCGGGGAGCAGTTCTTC	CASSQVGWTSGEQFF
TRBD1	TRBV6-2/TRBV6-3	once	TRBJ2-3	TGTGCCAGCAGCCCCGGGACAGGCGTTACTAGCACAGATACGCAGTATTTT	CASSPGTGVTSTDTQYF
.	TRBV10-3	.	TRBJ1-4	TGTGCCATCAGTGATGGGGGGTTCAGCGGTGAAAAACTGTTTTTT	CAISDGGFSGEKLFF
.	TRBV18	.	TRBJ1-1	TGTGCCAGCTCACCACCTGGACAGCCCCCTCTGAGCACTGAAGCTTTCTTT	CASSPPGQPPLSTEAFF
TRBD1	TRBV5-1	.	TRBJ1-4	TGCGCCAGCAGCTTGGCATGGACAGGGGGTGAAAAACTGTTTTTT	CASSLAWTGGEKLFF
.	TRBV4-1	.	TRBJ1-1	TGCGCCAGCAGCCCGACTTTCAGGGAGAACACTGAAGCTTTCTTT	CASSPTFRENTEAFF
TRBD2	TRBV19	.	TRBJ2-2	TGTGCCAGCGCGGGACTAGCAACCGGGGAGCTGTTTTTT	CASAGLATGELFF
.	TRBV20-1	.	TRBJ1-1	TGCAGTGCTAGACCTTCTTCTGAAGCTTTCTTT	CSARPSSEAFF
TRBD1	TRBV27	.	TRBJ1-6	TGTGCCAGCAGTTTGGGGACAGGGGTTGGTACTTCACCCCTCCACTTT	CASSLGTGVGTSPLHF
TRBD1	TRBV4-1	.	TRBJ1-1	TGCGCCAGCAGCTCCCAGGGGGTGGGGGGCACTGAAGCTTTCTTT	CASSSQGVGGTEAFF
.	TRBV7-2	.	TRBJ1-1	TGTGCCAGCAGCGCCAGGGAGGAGGCTGAAGCTTTCTTT	CASSAREEAEAFF
.	TRBV4-3	.	TRBJ1-6	TGCGCCAGCAGCCAAGACGGGGGGGGGAATTCACCCCTCCACTTT	CASSQDGGGNSPLHF
.	TRBV5-7	.	TRBJ2-7	TGTGCCAGCAGCTTGCCGTGGGACTTCTACGAGCAGTACTTC	CASSLPWDFYEQYF
.	TRBV12-2	.	TRBJ2-7	TGTGCAAGTCGCTTAGCGCGAGGGACAGGTAACTACGAGCAGTACTTC	CASRLARGTGNYEQYF
TRBD1	TRBV5-8	.	TRBJ1-1	TGTGCCAGCAGCTATAGCGACAGGGGGCATTTGAACACTGAAGCTTTCTTT	CASSYSDRGHLNTEAFF
TRBD2	TRBV30	.	TRBJ2-1	TGTGCCTGGAGTGGGGTAGCGGGGGGGGACAATGAGCAGTTCTTC	CAWSGVAGGDNEQFF
TRBD2	TRBV7-6	few	TRBJ2-7	TGTGCCAGCAGCTTCCTAGCGGGGCCCGCCTACGAGCAGTACTTC	CASSFLAGPAYEQYF
.	TRBV6-1	.	TRBJ1-1	TGTGCCAGCAGTGAAAGTCTTTTGAGGAGCACTGAAGCTTTCTTT	CASSESLLRSTEAFF
.	TRBV2	.	TRBJ2-1	TGTGCCAGCAGTGAAGCGTGGAGCCCGCGGCTGAGTGAGCAGTTCTTC	CASSEAWSPRLSEQFF
.	TRBV6-5	.	TRBJ1-2	TGTGCCAGCAGTCCCCAGGCAGAGGGCGGCTACACCTTC	CASSPQAEGGYTF
.	TRBV2	.	TRBJ2-3	TGTGCCAGCAGCCGGGAATTGGCAGATACGCAGTATTTT	CASSRELADTQYF
.	TRBV18	.	TRBJ1-2	TGTGCCAGCTCCCCCGACAGAAACTATGGCTACACCTTC	CASSPDRNYGYTF
.	TRBV15	.	TRBJ2-2	TGTGCCACCAGCAGGGGTCAACAGCTCACCGGGGAGCTGTTTTTT	CATSRGQQLTGELFF
.	TRBV5-1	.	TRBJ1-5	TGCGCCAGCAGCTCGGGGGGATTCTACAATCAGCCCCAGCATTTT	CASSSGGFYNQPQHF
.	TRBV7-8	once	TRBJ1-2	TGTGCCAGCAGCTCCCAGGGGACCTATGGCTACACCTTC	CASSSQGTYGYTF
.	TRBV2	.	TRBJ2-7	TGTGCCAGCAGTGGAGACTCTAACGAGCAGTACTTC	CASSGDSNEQYF
TRBD2	TRBV27	.	TRBJ2-2	TGTGCCAGCAGTTTATCTAGCGGGGCCACCGGGGAGCTGTTTTTT	CASSLSSGATGELFF
.	TRBV11-2	once	TRBJ2-3	TGTGCCAGCAGCTTAGATTATGCAGTCACAGATACGCAGTATTTT	CASSLDYAVTDTQYF